The text below deals with one TCR beta chain. Its antigen is currently unknown. The data stem from a study of monozygotic twins with cystic fibrosis. Germline loops: CDR1 SGHRS, CDR2 YFSETQ. The CDR3 has 13 amino acids. Deletions cut 6 bases from V and 6 bases from J, with 12 bases between. Notes on the study in general: Unrelated CF individuals shared fewer identical clonotypes than monozygotic CF twins. Shared CDR3 numbers were not associated with age, concordance or severity. In 13 of 16 pairs, V gene usage was closest to the co-twin's.

Repertoires were generated with immunoSEQ multiplex PCR, while TCRdb's copy carries only in-frame clones and drops some. This sample has 25,000 to 35,000 clones, with around 85% found just once. This sequence originates from a girl aged 2 to 10 with cystic fibrosis. V usage is TRBV5-1 and J usage is TRBJ2-2; no clear D gene. Sequencing input: blood. Here the CDR3 DNA reads TGCGCCAGCACCCCCCTACTGTCCGGGGAGCTGTTTTTT. Translating it yields CASTPLLSGELFF.